Below are 7 T cell receptor beta chains sequenced from a single sample in a study of OX40 agonist ivuxolimab in advanced cancers. Clones were sequenced by immunoSEQ multiplex PCR, and TCRdb holds only the in-frame ones, with some missing. The sample carries 15,000 to 20,000 clones, around 80% recorded once. This sample comprised CD4+ or CD8+ T cells sorted from blood, obtained in a trial of the OX40 agonist ivuxolimab. The receptors originated from an adult with an advanced solid tumor such as melanoma, head and neck, liver or kidney cancer.

This clone has only one observation. The chain combines TRBV10-3 with TRBJ1-1; D is perhaps TRBD1 (5 bases). The CDR3 covers 12 residues. The germline V and J ends were trimmed by 6 bases and 7 bases, with 12 bases remaining between them. Germline V CDR1 and CDR2: ENHRY, SYGVKD. CDR3: CAISGGGFEAFF. CDR3 DNA sequence: TGTGCCATCAGCGGGGGAGGGTTTGAAGCTTTCTTT.

The chain has TRBV5-4 and TRBJ2-1; 9 bases align to TRBD1. Germline assignment: CDR1 SGHNT and CDR2 YYREEE (reference sequence). V shed 7 bases, J shed 3 bases, and the junction held 5 bases outside the gene matches. The CDR3 is 14 residues long. The DNA of the CDR3 is TGTGCCAGCTCCCCGGGACAGGGCTACAATGAGCAGTTCTTC. This codes for CASSPGQGYNEQFF. Together with reference TRBV5-4 and TRBJ2-1, the CDR3 gives the full variable domain: ETGVTQSPTHLIKTRGQQVTLRCSSQSGHNTVSWYQQALGQGPQFIFQYYREEENGRGNFPPRFSGLQFPNYSSELNVNALELDDSALYLCASSPGQGYNEQFFGPGTRLTVL.

V is TRBV5-1 and J is TRBJ2-7, with D possibly matching TRBD1 (5 bases). This CDR3 spans 13 amino acids. V dropped 4 bases and J dropped 7 bases, with 15 bases sitting between them. The germline gives CDR1 SGHRS, CDR2 YFSETQ. CDR3 sequence: CASSDDSYREQYF. CDR3 coding DNA: TGCGCCAGCAGCGACGACAGTTATCGTGAGCAGTACTTC.

The V and J genes are TRBV6-5 and TRBJ2-1, with TRBD2 matching 8 bases. The CDR3 covers 14 residues. Germline CDR1 and CDR2: MNHEY and SVGAGI. With 0 bases clipped from V and 9 bases from J, the junction kept 4 bases outside the gene matches. The CDR3 is CASSYSLLAGEQFF. CDR3 DNA sequence: TGTGCCAGCAGTTACTCGTTGCTAGCGGGTGAGCAGTTCTTC.

The chain recombines TRBV30 with TRBJ2-7; D is possibly TRBD2 (7 bases). The germline CDR1 and CDR2 sequences are GTSNPN and SVGIG (reference sequence). The V end was cut by 5 bases, the J end by 2 bases, with 13 bases between. The CDR3 has 13 residues. CDR3 DNA sequence: TGTGCCTGGGGGGGCGGGGGCCCCTACGAGCAGTACTTC. This gives the protein CAWGGGGPYEQYF.

The chain recombines TRBV28 with TRBJ2-1; D is undetermined. Germline CDR1 reads MDHEN; CDR2 reads SYDVKM. The CDR3 extends over 16 amino acids. V lost 5 bases, J lost 9 bases, and 23 bases lay in between. The CDR3 DNA reads as TGTGCCAGCAGTCCGTTATTTTGGAGTTCTGCCCCTGAGCAGTTCTTC. It encodes CASSPLFWSSAPEQFF.

The rearrangement joins TRBV18 to TRBJ2-3, with TRBD2 matching 11 bases. The CDR3 totals 17 residues. V was pared by 4 bases and J by 2 bases, with 8 bases of the junction left unmatched. Germline lookup yields CDR1 KGHSH and CDR2 LQKENI. The chain's CDR3 is CASSLAASGRSTDTQYF. CDR3 DNA sequence: TGTGCCAGCTCACTTGCGGCTAGCGGGAGGTCCACAGATACGCAGTATTTT.